Sequencing of this T cell receptor (beta chain) was carried out in a study of cytomegalovirus exposure and HLA in healthy donors. Study-level findings and limits: The authors enumerated 150 to 200 TCR beta chains as linked to cytomegalovirus. Because they were indistinguishable, some V segments, including TRBV6-2 and TRBV6-3, were excluded.

Concerning this clone: The target antigen is unknown.

The PCR ran on 60 Vbeta and 13 Jbeta primers. Original data processing: A later analysis counted 80 million or so unique TCR beta chains, around 12 million shared. TCRdb keeps only in-frame clones here, not all; method: immunoSEQ multiplex PCR. V and J calls and clone size come straight from that table; D and trimming were deduced from the DNA. The table shows more than 75,000 clones, with 70% to 80% occurring only once. This CDR3 spans 13 amino acids. V was shortened by 0 bases and J by 7 bases, with 10 bases between the two germline ends. The germline V gene has CDR1 SGHRS and CDR2 YFSETQ. Healthy bone marrow donors made up the donors.

The genes are TRBV5-1 and TRBJ1-2; D call uncertain. The clonotype comes from a middle-aged woman in good health and CMV-seropositive. Input material: PBMCs. The CDR3 loop reads CASSLGGDFGYTF. The CDR3 coding sequence is TGCGCCAGCAGCTTGGGAGGCGATTTTGGCTACACCTTC.